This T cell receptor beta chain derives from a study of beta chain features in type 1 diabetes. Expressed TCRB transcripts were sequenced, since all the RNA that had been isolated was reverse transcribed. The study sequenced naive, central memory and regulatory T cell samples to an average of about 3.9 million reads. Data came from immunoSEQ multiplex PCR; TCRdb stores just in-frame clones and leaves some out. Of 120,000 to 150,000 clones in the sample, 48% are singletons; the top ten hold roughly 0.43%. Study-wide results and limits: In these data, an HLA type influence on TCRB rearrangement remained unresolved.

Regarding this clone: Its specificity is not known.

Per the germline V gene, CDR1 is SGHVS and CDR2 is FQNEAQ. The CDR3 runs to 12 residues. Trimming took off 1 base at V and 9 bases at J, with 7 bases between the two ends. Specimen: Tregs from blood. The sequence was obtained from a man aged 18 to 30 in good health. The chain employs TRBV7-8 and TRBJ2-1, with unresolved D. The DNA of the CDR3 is TGTGCCAGCAGCTTAGTTGGGCTTGAGCAGTTCTTC. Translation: CASSLVGLEQFF.